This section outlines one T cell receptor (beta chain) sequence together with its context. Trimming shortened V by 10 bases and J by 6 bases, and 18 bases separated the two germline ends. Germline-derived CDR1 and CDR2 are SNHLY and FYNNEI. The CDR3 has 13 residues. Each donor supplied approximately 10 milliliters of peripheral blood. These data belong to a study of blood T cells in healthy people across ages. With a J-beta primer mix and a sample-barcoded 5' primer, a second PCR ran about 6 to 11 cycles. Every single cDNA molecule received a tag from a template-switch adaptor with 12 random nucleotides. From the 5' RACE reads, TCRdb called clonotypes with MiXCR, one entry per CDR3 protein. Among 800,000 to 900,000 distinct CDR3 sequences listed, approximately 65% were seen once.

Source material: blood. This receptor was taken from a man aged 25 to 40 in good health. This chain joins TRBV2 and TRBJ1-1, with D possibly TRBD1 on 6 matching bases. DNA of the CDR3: TGTGCCATCAGGAGGGGGACATCCTCTGAAGCTTTCTTT. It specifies CAIRRGTSSEAFF.